Listed below are T cell receptor beta chains from one sample, sequenced in a study of monozygotic twins with inflammatory bowel disease. With the 5' RACE reads reprocessed, TCRdb shows one record per CDR3 protein and no DNA. This table lists 300,000 to 400,000 distinct CDR3 sequences. Sequencing was performed on blood. The receptor source for this set is a human donor with ulcerative colitis or Crohn's disease, or a healthy co-twin of an affected twin (not recorded which). Each CDR3 is given with its conserved first and last residue.

V	J	CDR3
TRBV12-3/TRBV12-4	TRBJ2-5	CASSSSRTQYF
TRBV29-1	TRBJ2-7	CSVTGLAGDYEQYF
TRBV10-2	TRBJ1-2	CASSESRGGGGYTF
TRBV7-9	TRBJ2-3	CASIGGDFTDAQYF
TRBV20-1	TRBJ2-2	CSARPPGRFTGELFF
TRBV5-1	TRBJ1-5	CASSQGQGNQPQHF
TRBV2	TRBJ2-1	CASTIVYEQFF
TRBV29-1	TRBJ1-2	CSVGQASGYTF
TRBV7-2	TRBJ1-3	CASSKDQGGGNTIYF
TRBV7-3	TRBJ2-1	CASSRFLGAEQFF
TRBV28	TRBJ1-5	CASSLFRTGAQPQHF
TRBV12-3/TRBV12-4	TRBJ2-7	CASSLGQGRAYEQYF
TRBV5-5	TRBJ2-1	CASSLTGTDNNEQFF
TRBV29-1	TRBJ2-1	CSVERGSYNEQFF
TRBV20-1	TRBJ1-1	CSARGPVAERREAFF
TRBV9	TRBJ2-5	CASSVVGQGETQYF
TRBV7-2	TRBJ1-2	CASSLRVQGVGGYTF
TRBV13	TRBJ1-1	CASSLLTGGGTEAFF
TRBV6-5	TRBJ1-1	CASRRQYTEAFF
TRBV4-1	TRBJ2-1	CASSHTQRDNEQFF
TRBV6-5	TRBJ2-3	CASSLKVSGSGRDTQYF
TRBV9	TRBJ2-7	CASSAGLQYEQYF
TRBV6-2/TRBV6-3	TRBJ2-3	CATLAQGRSDTQYF
TRBV2	TRBJ1-1	CASKRGRVPGNTEAFF
TRBV20-1	TRBJ1-2	CSARDHSGYTF
TRBV2	TRBJ2-1	CASSEVLAAYNEQFF
TRBV24-1	TRBJ2-2	CATKSPGTGELFF
TRBV29-1	TRBJ2-7	CSVRQVEGYEQYF
TRBV20-1	TRBJ2-2	CSARADGGELFF
TRBV28	TRBJ2-7	CASSPGGQDNYEQYF
TRBV20-1	TRBJ2-7	CSASPYVSSYEQYF
TRBV9	TRBJ2-4	CASSAPADGDIQYF
TRBV20-1	TRBJ1-2	CSARAVAGRPAQNYGYTF
TRBV10-1	TRBJ1-1	CASSESNPAEAFF
TRBV6-2/TRBV6-3	TRBJ2-3	CASIPRGREGDTQYF
TRBV29-1	TRBJ2-7	CSVRGQVPYEQYF